This is a list of T cell receptor beta chains from one sample in a study of T cell responses to AZD1222 COVID-19 vaccine. Using immunoSEQ multiplex PCR, the repertoire was profiled, and TCRdb retains in-frame clones only, with some absent. The table has fewer than 150,000 clones, approximately 84% seen once. Sequences were derived from peripheral blood, sampled on day 0 of AZD1222 vaccination. The receptor source for this set is an adult in good health. Both conserved end residues are part of each CDR3. D genes are given only for firm matches. Clone size, where shown, is once, few, many, or a class for clones that have expanded.

TRBV20-1	TRBJ1-1	NA	many	TGCAGTGCGAGGGGGTTTGAAGCTTTCTTT	CSARGFEAFF
TRBV6-2/TRBV6-3	TRBJ1-1	TRBD1	once	TGTGCCAGCAGTTACACGGGACAGGGAAGAGGTACTGAAGCTTTCTTT	CASSYTGQGRGTEAFF
TRBV7-2	TRBJ2-7	NA	few	TGTGCCAGCAGCTTAGGGGGGATTTACTCCTACGAGCAGTACTTC	CASSLGGIYSYEQYF
TRBV4-2	TRBJ2-7	TRBD2	NA	TGTGCCAGCAGCGGACCGACTAGCTCGGGCGAGCAGTACTTC	CASSGPTSSGEQYF
TRBV29-1	TRBJ2-5	NA	NA	TGCAGCGTTGCGGTCACGGACCAAGAGACCCAGTACTTC	CSVAVTDQETQYF
TRBV6-5	TRBJ2-5	NA	NA	TGTGCCAGCAGTTACGGGGAGACCCAGTACTTC	CASSYGETQYF
TRBV11-2	TRBJ2-3	TRBD2	NA	TGTGCCAGCAGCTTAAAAGCGGGGGGGGCCTCTTTTGGAGATACGCAGTATTTT	CASSLKAGGASFGDTQYF
TRBV7-2	TRBJ1-4	TRBD1	NA	TGTGCCAGCAGAAATGGGACAGCCACTAATGAAAAACTGTTTTTT	CASRNGTATNEKLFF
TRBV19	TRBJ1-5	TRBD1	NA	TGTGCCACATCCCCGGGACAGGGAAGAGGCAATCAGCCCCAGCATTTT	CATSPGQGRGNQPQHF
TRBV5-1	TRBJ1-1	TRBD1	NA	TGCGCCAGCAGCGGCAGGGGGGCCATGAACACTGAAGCTTTCTTT	CASSGRGAMNTEAFF
TRBV6-5	TRBJ2-3	TRBD2	NA	TGTGCCAGCAGTTCTGCGGGGGGACCTGACACAGATACGCAGTATTTT	CASSSAGGPDTDTQYF
TRBV19	TRBJ1-2	TRBD1	NA	TGTGCCAGTAGTTTTTCCGGACAGGCAACCCCCCAGCTCTATGGCTACACCTTC	CASSFSGQATPQLYGYTF